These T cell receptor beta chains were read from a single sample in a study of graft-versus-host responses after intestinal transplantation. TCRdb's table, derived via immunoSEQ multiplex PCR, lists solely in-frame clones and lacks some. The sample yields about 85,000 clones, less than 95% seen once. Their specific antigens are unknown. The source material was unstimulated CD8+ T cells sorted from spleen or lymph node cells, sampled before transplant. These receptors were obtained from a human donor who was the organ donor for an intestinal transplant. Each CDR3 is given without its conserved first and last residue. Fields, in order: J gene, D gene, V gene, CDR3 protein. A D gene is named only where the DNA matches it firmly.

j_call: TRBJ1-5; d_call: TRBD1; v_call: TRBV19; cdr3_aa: ASSSADRVNQPQH
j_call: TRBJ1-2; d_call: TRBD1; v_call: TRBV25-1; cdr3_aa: ASSVQGANYGYT
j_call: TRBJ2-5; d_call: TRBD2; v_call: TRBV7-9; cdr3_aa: ASSFGSGMEETQY
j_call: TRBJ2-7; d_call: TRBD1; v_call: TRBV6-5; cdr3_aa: ASSPGGGGQYEQY
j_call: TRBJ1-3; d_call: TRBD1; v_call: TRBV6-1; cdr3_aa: ASSERTGMMSGNTIY
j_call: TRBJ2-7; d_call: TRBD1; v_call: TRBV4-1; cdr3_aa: ASSLTSGTAYEQY
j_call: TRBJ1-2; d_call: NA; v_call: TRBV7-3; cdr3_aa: ASSLQGSTDYGYT
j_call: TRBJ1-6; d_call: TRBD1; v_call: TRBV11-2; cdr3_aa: ASSPTPRQGADSPLH
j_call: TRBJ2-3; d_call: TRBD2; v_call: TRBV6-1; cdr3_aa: ASSGREGRPDTQY
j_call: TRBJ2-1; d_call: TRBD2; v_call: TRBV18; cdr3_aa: ASSLGTSGAIYNEQF
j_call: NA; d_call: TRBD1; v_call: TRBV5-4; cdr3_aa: ASSNLNRGLEQY
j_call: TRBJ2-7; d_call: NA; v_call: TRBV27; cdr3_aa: ASSPTGGLEQY
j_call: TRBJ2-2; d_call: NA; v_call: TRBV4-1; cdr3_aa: ASSQPRGAGNTGELF
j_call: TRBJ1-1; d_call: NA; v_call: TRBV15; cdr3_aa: ATSHLMNTEAF
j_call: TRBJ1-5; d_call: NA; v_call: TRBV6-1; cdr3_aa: ASRTGPGNQPQH
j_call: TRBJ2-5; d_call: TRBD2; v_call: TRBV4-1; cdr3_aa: ASSQRGGFQETQY
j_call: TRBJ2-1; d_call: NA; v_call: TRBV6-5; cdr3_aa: ASSTIAEAYNEQF
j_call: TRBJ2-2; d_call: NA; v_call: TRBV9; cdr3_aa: ASSPSGGPTGELF
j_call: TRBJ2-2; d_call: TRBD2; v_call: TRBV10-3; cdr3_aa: AISDVAGNTGELF
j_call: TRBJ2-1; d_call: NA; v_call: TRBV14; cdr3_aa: ASSPFKVITPHEQF
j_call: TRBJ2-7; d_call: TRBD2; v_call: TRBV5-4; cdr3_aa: ASSLVAGDGFEQY